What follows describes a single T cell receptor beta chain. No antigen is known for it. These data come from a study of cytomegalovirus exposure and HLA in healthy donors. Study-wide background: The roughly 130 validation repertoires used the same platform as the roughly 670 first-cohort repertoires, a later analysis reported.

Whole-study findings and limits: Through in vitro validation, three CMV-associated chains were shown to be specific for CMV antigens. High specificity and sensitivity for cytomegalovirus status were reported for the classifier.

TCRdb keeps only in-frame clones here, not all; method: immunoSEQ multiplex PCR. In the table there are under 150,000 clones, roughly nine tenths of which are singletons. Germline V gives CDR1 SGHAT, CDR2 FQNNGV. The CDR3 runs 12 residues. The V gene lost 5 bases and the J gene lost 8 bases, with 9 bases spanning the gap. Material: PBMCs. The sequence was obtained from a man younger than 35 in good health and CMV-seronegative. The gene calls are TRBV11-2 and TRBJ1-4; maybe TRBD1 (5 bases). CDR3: CASSPRAEKLFF. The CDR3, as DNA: TGTGCCAGCAGCCCCAGGGCAGAAAAACTGTTTTTT.